This TCR beta chain was identified in a study of cytotoxic CD8 clonotypes in ibrutinib-treated CLL. Sequencing used immunoSEQ multiplex PCR; TCRdb keeps in-frame clones, though not all of them. The repertoire includes roughly 180,000 clones, roughly four fifths of them detected once, and about 4.5% sits in the top ten. Germline CDR1 is SGHAT and CDR2 is FQNNGV. Between the trimmed V and J ends, which lost 5 bases and 3 bases, there was a span of 9 bases. The CDR3 covers 13 residues. With respect to this clone: Antigen specificity is unknown.

The study's findings and limits: Samples were collected at differing times from sustained-remission and progressing patients. Public clonotypes, an uncommon group, contracted or remained stable on treatment.

The gene calls are TRBV11-2 and TRBJ2-3; possibly TRBD2 for D (5 bases). Sequenced material: PBMCs, taken after 24 months of ibrutinib treatment. This receptor was identified in a human donor with chronic lymphocytic leukemia. The CDR3 loop is CASSKTGTDTQYF. For the CDR3, the DNA is TGTGCCAGCAGCAAGACGGGAACAGATACGCAGTATTTT. Drawing the rest from reference TRBV11-2 and TRBJ2-3, the complete variable domain is EAGVAQSPRYKIIEKRQSVAFWCNPISGHATLYWYQQILGQGPKLLIQFQNNGVVDDSQLPKDRFSAERLKGVDSTLKIQPAKLEDSAVYLCASSKTGTDTQYFGPGTRLTVL.